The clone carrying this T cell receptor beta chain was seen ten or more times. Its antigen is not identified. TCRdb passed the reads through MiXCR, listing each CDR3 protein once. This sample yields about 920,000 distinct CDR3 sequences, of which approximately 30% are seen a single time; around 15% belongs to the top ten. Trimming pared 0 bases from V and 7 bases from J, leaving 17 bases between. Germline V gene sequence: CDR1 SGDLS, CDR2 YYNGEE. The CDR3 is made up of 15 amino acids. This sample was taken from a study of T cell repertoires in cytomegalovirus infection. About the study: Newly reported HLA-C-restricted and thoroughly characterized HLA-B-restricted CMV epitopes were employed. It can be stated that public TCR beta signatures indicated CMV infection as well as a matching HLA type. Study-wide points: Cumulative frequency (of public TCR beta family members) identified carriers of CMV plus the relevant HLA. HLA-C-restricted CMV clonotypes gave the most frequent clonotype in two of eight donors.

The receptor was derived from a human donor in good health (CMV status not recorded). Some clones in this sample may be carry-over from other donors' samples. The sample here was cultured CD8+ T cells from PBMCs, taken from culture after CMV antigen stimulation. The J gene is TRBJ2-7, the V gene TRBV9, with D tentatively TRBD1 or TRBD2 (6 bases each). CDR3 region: CASSVAWGATNEQYF. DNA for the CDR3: TGTGCCAGCAGCGTAGCTTGGGGGGCTACGAATGAGCAGTACTTC.